Sequencing of this T cell receptor beta chain was carried out in a study of metastatic and nonmetastatic thyroid tumors. The wider study: Where malignant and benign thyroid patients were concerned, repertoires were compared across blood and tumor or nodule tissue. Findings of the study overall: In both blood and tumor samples, TCR beta diversity was reported significantly higher for malignant than benign nodules.

No patient had received any treatment before thyroid surgery. This clone was seen at least ten times. What it binds is not known. This CDR3 is built from 12 residues. V gave up 3 bases and J gave up 7 bases, with 7 bases separating them. In the study's own analysis: Researchers built a distant-metastasis classifier for papillary thyroid cancer that drew on CDR3 differences across clinicopathological groups. TCRdb re-called clones from the PCR reads using MiXCR. TCRdb's processing, not the study's, gives the V and J calls here. The sample gives approximately 40,000 clones, around 21% of which show up once; around a sixth is in the top ten.

Sequencing used blood. The source is a female donor with papillary thyroid cancer or a benign thyroid nodule (not recorded which). Some clones in this sample may be carry-over from other donors' samples. V usage is TRBV12-3 or TRBV12-4 and J usage is TRBJ1-5; D not resolved. Written as DNA, the CDR3 is TGTGCCAGCAGTTTTGACCCGCAGCCCCAGCATTTT. Translating it yields CASSFDPQPQHF.